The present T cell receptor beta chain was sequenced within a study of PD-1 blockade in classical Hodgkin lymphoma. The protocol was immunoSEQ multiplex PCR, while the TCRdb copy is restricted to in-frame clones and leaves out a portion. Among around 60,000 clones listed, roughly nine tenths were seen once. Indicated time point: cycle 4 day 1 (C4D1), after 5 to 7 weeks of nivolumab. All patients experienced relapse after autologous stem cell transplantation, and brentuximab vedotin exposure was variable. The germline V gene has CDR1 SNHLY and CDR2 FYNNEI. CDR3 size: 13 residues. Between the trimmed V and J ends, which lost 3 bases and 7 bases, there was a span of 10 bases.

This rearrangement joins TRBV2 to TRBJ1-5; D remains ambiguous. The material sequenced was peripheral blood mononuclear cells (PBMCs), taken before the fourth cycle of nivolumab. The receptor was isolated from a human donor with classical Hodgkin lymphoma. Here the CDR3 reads CASSDRVQQPQHF. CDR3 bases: TGTGCCAGCAGTGATAGGGTACAACAGCCCCAGCATTTT. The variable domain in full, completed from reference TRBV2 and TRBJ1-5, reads EPEVTQTPSHQVTQMGQEVILRCVPISNHLYFYWYRQILGQKVEFLVSFYNNEISEKSEIFDDQFSVERPDGSNFTLKIRSTKLEDSAMYFCASSDRVQQPQHFGDGTRLSIL.